This paragraph reports one TCR beta chain. This beta chain lies outside the target of a library built for alpha chains; its clone size means little. The entry originates in a study of spatial heterogeneity in lung cancer. Study-level background: More beta-chain than alpha-chain sequences were consistently detected.

The time point is: sample taken at primary tumor resection. No cell sorting; template was whole RNA from tumor, lung tissue or PBMC. Looked up from germline, CDR1 is SGHRS and CDR2 is YFSETQ. The CDR3 has 15 amino acids. Trimming pared 0 bases from V and 7 bases from J, leaving 11 bases between. The study tagged each TCR cDNA molecule with a unique molecular identifier. TCRdb re-analysed the 5' RACE reads in MiXCR, keeping a single row per CDR3 protein. The data contain 4,500 to 5,500 distinct CDR3 sequences, about 16% of them singletons. The sample in question was normal lung tissue next to the tumor, obtained at surgery. This TCR came from a male donor with early-stage non-small cell lung cancer. The V and J genes are TRBV5-1 and TRBJ1-6; weak D call: TRBD1 (5 bases). CDR3 bases: TGCGCCAGCAGCTTGGACGGGGCCAGGAATTCACCCCTCCACTTT. It encodes CASSLDGARNSPLHF. Filled out from reference TRBV5-1 and TRBJ1-6, the complete variable domain reads KAGVTQTPRYLIKTRGQQVTLSCSPISGHRSVSWYQQTPGQGLQFLFEYFSETQRNKGNFPGRFSGRQFSNSRSEMNVSTLELGDSALYLCASSLDGARNSPLHFGNGTRLTVT.